This is a list of T cell receptor beta chains from one sample in a study of blood T cell repertoires in COVID-19. Here immunoSEQ multiplex PCR was the method, and the copy in TCRdb shows in-frame clones only, minus some. This table holds 180,000 or so clones, roughly 86% found once. The sample was peripheral blood. Receptors were obtained from a man aged 40-50 years with active or convalescent COVID-19. Both conserved end residues are part of each CDR3. D genes are given only for firm matches. Clone size is stated in some rows and not others, as once, few, many or a class when expanded.

clone size	V gene	J gene	D gene	CDR3 protein	CDR3 DNA
.	TRBV11-2	TRBJ1-4	.	CASSLGGLEGLFF	TGTGCCAGCAGCTTAGGAGGCCTCGAGGGACTGTTTTTT
.	TRBV5-4	TRBJ2-1	.	CASSSGGSGHNEQFF	TGTGCCAGCAGCTCCGGGGGATCAGGGCACAATGAGCAGTTCTTC
.	TRBV15	TRBJ1-3	.	CATSRETRQVGNTIYF	TGTGCCACCAGCAGAGAAACCCGACAGGTCGGAAACACCATATATTTT
.	TRBV30	TRBJ2-3	.	CAWSDGRGDTQYF	TGTGCCTGGAGTGACGGCAGGGGAGATACGCAGTATTTT
.	TRBV6-2/TRBV6-3	TRBJ2-7	TRBD2	CASSPAQAGGHEQYF	TGTGCCAGCAGCCCCGCTCAAGCGGGGGGGCACGAGCAGTACTTC
.	TRBV5-8	TRBJ1-3	.	CASSYRDYSGNTIYF	TGTGCCAGCAGCTACCGGGATTACTCTGGAAACACCATATATTTT
few	TRBV10-3	TRBJ1-5	.	CAISDIFGNQPQHF	TGTGCCATCAGTGACATTTTTGGCAATCAGCCCCAGCATTTT
.	TRBV9	TRBJ2-3	.	CASSVVGQSTDTQYF	TGTGCCAGCAGCGTAGTGGGGCAAAGCACAGATACGCAGTATTTT
few	TRBV6-5	TRBJ1-2	.	CASIRRGAYGYTF	TGTGCCAGCATCCGGCGGGGGGCGTATGGCTACACCTTC
.	TRBV12-3/TRBV12-4	TRBJ1-2	.	CASSFYNNYGYTF	TGTGCCAGCAGTTTTTACAATAACTATGGCTACACCTTC
once	TRBV28	TRBJ1-1	.	CASSQQGTEAFF	TGTGCCAGCAGCCAACAGGGTACTGAAGCTTTCTTT
.	TRBV2	TRBJ1-1	.	CASSGTSSEAFF	TGTGCCAGCAGTGGGACATCTTCTGAAGCTTTCTTT
.	TRBV6-5	TRBJ1-5	.	CASSGLSNQPQHF	TGTGCCAGCAGCGGACTCAGCAATCAGCCCCAGCATTTT
.	TRBV7-6	TRBJ2-6	.	CASSLGGSDSTSGANVLTF	TGTGCCAGCAGCTTAGGCGGCAGTGACTCAACCTCTGGGGCCAACGTCCTGACTTTC
once	TRBV5-1	TRBJ1-2	.	CASSLTPDRTNGYTF	TGCGCCAGCAGCTTAACCCCTGACAGGACCAATGGCTACACCTTC
.	TRBV15	TRBJ2-5	TRBD1	CATSREPGQGGKTQYF	TGTGCCACCAGCAGAGAGCCCGGACAGGGCGGGAAGACCCAGTACTTC